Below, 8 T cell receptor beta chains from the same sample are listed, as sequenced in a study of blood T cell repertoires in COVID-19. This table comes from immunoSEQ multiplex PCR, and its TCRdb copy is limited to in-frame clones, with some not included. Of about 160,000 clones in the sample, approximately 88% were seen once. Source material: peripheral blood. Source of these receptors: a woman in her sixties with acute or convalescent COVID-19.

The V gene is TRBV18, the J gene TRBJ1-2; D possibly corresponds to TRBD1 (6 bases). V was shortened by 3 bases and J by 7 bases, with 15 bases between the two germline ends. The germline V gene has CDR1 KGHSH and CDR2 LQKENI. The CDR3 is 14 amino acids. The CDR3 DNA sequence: TGTGCCAGCTCACCTACACAAACAGGGACTGGCTACACCTTC. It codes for CASSPTQTGTGYTF.

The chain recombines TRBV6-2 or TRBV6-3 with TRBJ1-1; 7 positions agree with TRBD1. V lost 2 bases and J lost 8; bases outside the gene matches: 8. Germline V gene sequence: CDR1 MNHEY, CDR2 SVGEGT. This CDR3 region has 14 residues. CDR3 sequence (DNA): TGTGCCAGCAGTTACGGAGGGGGCATTGGGGAAGCTTTCTTT. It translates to CASSYGGGIGEAFF.

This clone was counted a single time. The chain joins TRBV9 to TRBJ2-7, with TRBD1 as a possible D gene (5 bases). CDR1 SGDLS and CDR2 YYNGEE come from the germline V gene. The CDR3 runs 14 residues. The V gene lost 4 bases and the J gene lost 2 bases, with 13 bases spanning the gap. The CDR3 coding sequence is TGTGCCAGCAGCTCAGGGTTTACTCCCTACGAGCAGTACTTC. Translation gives CASSSGFTPYEQYF.

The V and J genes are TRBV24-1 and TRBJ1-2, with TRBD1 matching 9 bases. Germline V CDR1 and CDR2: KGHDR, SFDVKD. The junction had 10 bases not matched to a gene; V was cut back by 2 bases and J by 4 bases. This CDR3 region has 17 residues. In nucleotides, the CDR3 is TGTGCCACCAGTGATTCAACTTCGGGACAGGGTCTCTATGGCTACACCTTC. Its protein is CATSDSTSGQGLYGYTF.

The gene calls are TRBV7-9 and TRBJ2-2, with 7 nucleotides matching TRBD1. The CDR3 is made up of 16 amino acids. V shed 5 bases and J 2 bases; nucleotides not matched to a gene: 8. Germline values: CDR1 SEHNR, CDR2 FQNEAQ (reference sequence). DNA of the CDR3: TGTGCCAGCAGCGTTAGACAGGGTGGCAACACCGGGGAGCTGTTTTTT. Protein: CASSVRQGGNTGELFF.

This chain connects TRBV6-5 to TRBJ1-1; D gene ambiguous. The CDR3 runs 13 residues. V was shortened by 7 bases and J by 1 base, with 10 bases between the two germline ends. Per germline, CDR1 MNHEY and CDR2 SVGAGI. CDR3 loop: CASTPPGNTEAFF. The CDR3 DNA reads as TGTGCCAGCACCCCACCGGGGAACACTGAAGCTTTCTTT.

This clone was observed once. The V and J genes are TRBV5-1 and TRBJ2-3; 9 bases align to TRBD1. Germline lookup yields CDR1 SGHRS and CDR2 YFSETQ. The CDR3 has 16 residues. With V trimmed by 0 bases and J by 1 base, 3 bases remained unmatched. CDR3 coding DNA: TGCGCCAGCAGCTTGGGGACAGGGGTGGGCACAGATACGCAGTATTTT. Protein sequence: CASSLGTGVGTDTQYF.

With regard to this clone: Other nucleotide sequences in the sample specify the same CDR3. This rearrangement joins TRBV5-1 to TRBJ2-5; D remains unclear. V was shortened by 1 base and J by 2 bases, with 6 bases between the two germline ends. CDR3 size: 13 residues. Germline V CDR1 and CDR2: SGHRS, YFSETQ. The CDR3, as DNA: TGCGCCAGCAGCTTGAGGAGTCAAGAGACCCAGTACTTC. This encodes CASSLRSQETQYF.